The T cell receptor (beta chain) described here comes from a study of blood T cell repertoires in COVID-19 (TCRdb year 2020). Describing the broader study: Collaborator samples came from the United States, Italy and Spain and covered acute and convalescent phases of COVID-19. The material from the prospective study consisted of cDNA or gDNA derived from T cells, B-cell-depleted T cells, or PBMCs. The repertoires were released in a freely available public database meant as a resource for research on the immune response to SARS-CoV-2. The sample metadata nearly always contained a de-identified subject ID, COVID-19 status, age in years and sex. HLA class I and class II types, where available, came from metadata supplied by the sample provider rather than from assay-based typing. Subjects who had been exposed to COVID-19, were actively infected with it, or had recovered from it provided the deeply sampled blood TCRbeta repertoires that made up the dataset. Samples were obtained from the ongoing ImmuneRACE study (first 160 participants) and from 950 to 1,500 subjects provided by 6 global collaborators.

Another Seattle source contributed samples from volunteer blood donors who had recovered from COVID-19. Collaborating institutions collected whole blood in K2EDTA tubes following their own protocols. For TCRbeta analysis, collaborator samples were shipped as frozen whole blood, as isolated PBMCs, or as DNA extracted from either sample type. TCRbeta CDR3 regions were amplified from genomic DNA by means of the immunoSEQ Assay, a bias-controlled multiplex PCR. From the authors' description of their analysis: The number of nucleated cells in each sample was estimated by amplification of reference gene primers within the assay. Sequence reads were collapsed and filtered to measure the absolute abundance of every unique TCRbeta CDR3 rearrangement. Productive Simpson clonality was computed per sample as the square root of Simpson's diversity index over productive rearrangements. As stored in TCRdb, this immuneACCESS dataset retains in-frame rearrangements with V and J assigned. A fraction of the clones does not appear; measured against another copy, unresolved V genes explain less than half of the discrepancy, and the remainder lacks a known reason. D and trimming were read from the DNA, whereas the V and J calls and clone size are those reported in that table. The sample table records some 250,000 clones; about nine tenths of these occur just once. Of the sample, 2.2% falls within the top ten clones.

Broader findings and caveats from the paper: Clinical and demographic metadata were provided uncurated, with the amount varying by source and participant.

This clone showed up just once. Its antigen is not yet known. The sample holds no much larger clone one base away, and base qualities are not on file. The CDR3 goes from the cysteine to the phenylalanine over 15 residues. Here the CDR3 DNA is all that survives: 45 bases in frame from base 1. The germline V end is reduced by 5 bases and the J end by 5 bases; junction bases left unmatched: 8. The germline V gene (reference sequence) sets CDR1 to SEHNR and CDR2 to FQNEAQ. The sequenced material came from peripheral blood. The TCR originated in a man between 25 and 39 years old who had recovered from COVID-19. Recombination joined TRBV7-9 with TRBJ1-4, with 7 bases matching TRBD1. The CDR3 region reads CASSQRQGPNEKLFF. The DNA reads as follows: TGTGCCAGCAGCCAAAGACAGGGACCAAATGAAAAACTGTTTTTT.